The entry that follows covers one T cell receptor beta chain sequence. The antigen this receptor binds is unknown. Nothing much larger sits one base from this clone, and base qualities are not available. This sample was included in a study of CD8 T cells in ankylosing spondylitis listed by TCRdb under 2017. Broadly, across the study: The study profiled T cell receptor beta repertoires in healthy donors and ankylosing spondylitis patients to find disease-linked TCR variants. Peripheral blood samples were taken, and synovial fluid was additionally collected from ankylosing spondylitis patients. The full study cohort was made up of 25 to 30 ankylosing spondylitis patients and 108 healthy donors.

Overall study outcomes, separate from this receptor: Significant enrichment of the disease-linked clones was reported in matched synovial fluid samples from ankylosing spondylitis patients. The disease-linked clones showed a CD8+ phenotype and occurred at relatively low frequencies in peripheral blood. A TCR beta motif made up of several highly homologous amino acid variants appeared to be characteristic of blood from ankylosing spondylitis patients. Some TCR beta motif variants had previously been reported in synovial fluid and blood of reactive arthritis patients, which suggested common disease-initiation mechanisms.

Sequencing was performed on an Illumina HiSeq 2500. Quantitative 5'-RACE with molecular barcodes was the method used to prepare the TCR beta libraries. Processing in the source paper ran as follows. A new computational method based on a probabilistic model of VDJ rearrangement was used to identify disease-linked TCR variants. Starting from the raw public reads, TCRdb applied fastp trimming at Q25, assembled clones with MiXCR and retained in-frame beta chains. Entries that share a CDR3 protein sequence are merged under the most common genes and DNA. It is TCRdb's table, rather than the study itself, that gives the V and J calls and clone size. The sample yields about 440,000 distinct CDR3 sequences; 15% to 20% were counted once. Together, the top ten hold 0.85% to 1.3% of the sample. The source of this sequence is a male donor with ankylosing spondylitis. Sequencing used blood, either unsorted or a sorted T cell fraction (not recorded which).

The DNA reads as follows: TGCAGTGCTAGAGGCCCAACACTCGATACGCAGTATTTT. This codes for CSARGPTLDTQYF. The V and J segments used are TRBV20-1 and TRBJ2-3; the D gene is not confidently resolved. CDR1 DFQATT and CDR2 SNEGSKA are derived from the germline V gene (reference sequence). The trim is 1 base for V and 6 bases for J, with a gap of 11 bases between the germline ends. The cysteine opens and the phenylalanine closes a CDR3 of 13 amino acids. Just the 39-base CDR3 DNA is kept, in frame starting at base 1.